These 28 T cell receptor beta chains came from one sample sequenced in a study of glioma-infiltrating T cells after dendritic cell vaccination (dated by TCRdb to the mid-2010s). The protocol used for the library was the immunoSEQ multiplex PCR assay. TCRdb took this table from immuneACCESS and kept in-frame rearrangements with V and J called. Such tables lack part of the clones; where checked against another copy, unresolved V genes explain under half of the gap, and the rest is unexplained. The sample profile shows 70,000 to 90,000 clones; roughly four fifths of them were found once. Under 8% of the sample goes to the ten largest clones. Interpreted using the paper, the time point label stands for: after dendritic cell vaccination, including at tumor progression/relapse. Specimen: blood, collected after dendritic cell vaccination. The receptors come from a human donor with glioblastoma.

The CDR3 loop reads CATSRGGQENTEAFF. CDR3 coding DNA: TGTGCCACCAGCAGAGGGGGACAAGAGAACACTGAAGCTTTCTTT. The chain has TRBV15 and TRBJ1-1; tentative D call: TRBD1 (6 bases). CDR3 length: 15 residues. CDR1 LNHNV and CDR2 YYDKDF come from the germline V gene (reference sequence). V dropped 1 base and J dropped 1 base, with 10 bases sitting between them.

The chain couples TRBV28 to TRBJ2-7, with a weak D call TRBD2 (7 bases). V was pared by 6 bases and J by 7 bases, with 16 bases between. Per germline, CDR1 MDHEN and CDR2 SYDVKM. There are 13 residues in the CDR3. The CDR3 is CASSDRGAREQYF. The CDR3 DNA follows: TGTGCCAGCAGCGACCGGGGGGCGCGGGAGCAGTACTTC.

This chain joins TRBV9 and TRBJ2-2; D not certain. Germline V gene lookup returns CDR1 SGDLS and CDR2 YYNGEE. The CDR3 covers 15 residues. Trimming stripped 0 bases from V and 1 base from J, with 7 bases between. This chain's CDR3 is CASSVVGENTGELFF. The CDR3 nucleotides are TGTGCCAGCAGCGTAGTCGGAGAGAACACCGGGGAGCTGTTTTTT.

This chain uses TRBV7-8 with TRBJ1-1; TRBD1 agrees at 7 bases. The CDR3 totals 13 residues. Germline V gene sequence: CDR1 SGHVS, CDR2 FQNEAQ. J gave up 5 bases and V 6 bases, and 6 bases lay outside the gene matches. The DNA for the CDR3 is TGTGCCAGCAGGGACAGGTTGGGGACTGAAGCTTTCTTT. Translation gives CASRDRLGTEAFF.

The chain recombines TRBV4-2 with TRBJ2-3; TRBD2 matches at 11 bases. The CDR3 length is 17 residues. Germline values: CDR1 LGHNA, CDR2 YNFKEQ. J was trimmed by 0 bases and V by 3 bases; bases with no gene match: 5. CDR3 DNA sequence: TGTGCCAGCAGCCATGGGCTAGCGGGGGGTAGCACAGATACGCAGTATTTT. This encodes CASSHGLAGGSTDTQYF.

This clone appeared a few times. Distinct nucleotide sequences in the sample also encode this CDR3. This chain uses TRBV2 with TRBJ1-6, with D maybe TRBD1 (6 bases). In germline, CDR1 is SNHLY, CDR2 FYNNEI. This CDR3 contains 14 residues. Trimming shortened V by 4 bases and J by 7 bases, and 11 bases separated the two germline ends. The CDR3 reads CASSVGQGNSPLHF. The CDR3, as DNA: TGTGCCAGCAGTGTTGGGCAGGGGAATTCACCCCTCCACTTT.

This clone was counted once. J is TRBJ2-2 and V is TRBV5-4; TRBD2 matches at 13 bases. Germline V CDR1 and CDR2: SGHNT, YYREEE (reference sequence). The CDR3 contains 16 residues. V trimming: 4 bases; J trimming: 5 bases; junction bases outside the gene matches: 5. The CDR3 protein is CASSLGLAGETGELFF. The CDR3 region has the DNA TGTGCCAGCAGCCTAGGACTAGCGGGGGAAACCGGGGAGCTGTTTTTT.

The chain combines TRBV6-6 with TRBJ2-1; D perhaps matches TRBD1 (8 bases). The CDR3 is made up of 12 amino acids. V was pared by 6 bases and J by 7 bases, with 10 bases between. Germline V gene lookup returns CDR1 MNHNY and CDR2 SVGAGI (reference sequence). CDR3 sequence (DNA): TGTGCCAGCAGACAGGGGGGGAATGAGCAGTTCTTC. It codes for CASRQGGNEQFF.

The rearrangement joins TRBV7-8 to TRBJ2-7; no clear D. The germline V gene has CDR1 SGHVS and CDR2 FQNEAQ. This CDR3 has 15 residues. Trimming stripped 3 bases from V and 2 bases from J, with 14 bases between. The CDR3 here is CASSLSRYSAYEQYF. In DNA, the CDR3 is TGTGCCAGCAGCTTGTCACGGTATTCCGCCTACGAGCAGTACTTC.

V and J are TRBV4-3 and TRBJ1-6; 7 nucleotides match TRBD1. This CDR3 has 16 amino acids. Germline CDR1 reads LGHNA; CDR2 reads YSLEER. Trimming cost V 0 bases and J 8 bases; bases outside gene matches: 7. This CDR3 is CASSQDRQGGDSPLHF. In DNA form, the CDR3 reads TGCGCCAGCAGCCAAGATCGGCAGGGGGGCGATTCACCCCTCCACTTT.

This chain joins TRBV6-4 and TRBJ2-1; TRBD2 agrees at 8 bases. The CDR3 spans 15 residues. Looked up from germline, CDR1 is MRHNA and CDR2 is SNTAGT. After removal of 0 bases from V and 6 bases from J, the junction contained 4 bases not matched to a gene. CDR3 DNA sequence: TGTGCCAGCAGTGACTCCAGCGGGGGAGGCAATGAGCAGTTCTTC. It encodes CASSDSSGGGNEQFF.

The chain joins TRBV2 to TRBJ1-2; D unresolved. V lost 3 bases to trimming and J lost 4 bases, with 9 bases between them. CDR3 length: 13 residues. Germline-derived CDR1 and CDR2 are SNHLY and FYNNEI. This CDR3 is CASSDQVLYGYTF. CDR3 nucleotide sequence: TGTGCCAGCAGTGACCAGGTCCTCTATGGCTACACCTTC.

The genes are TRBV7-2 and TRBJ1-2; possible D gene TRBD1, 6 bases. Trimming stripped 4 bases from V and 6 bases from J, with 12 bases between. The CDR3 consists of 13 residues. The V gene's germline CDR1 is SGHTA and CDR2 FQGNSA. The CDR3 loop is CASSSQGGDGYTF. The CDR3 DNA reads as TGTGCCAGCAGCTCCCAAGGGGGGGATGGCTACACCTTC.

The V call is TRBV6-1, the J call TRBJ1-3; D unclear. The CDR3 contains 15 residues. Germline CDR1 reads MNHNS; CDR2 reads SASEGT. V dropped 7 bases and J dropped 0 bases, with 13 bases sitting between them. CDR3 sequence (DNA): TGTGCCAGCAACCGAGAGATAACCTCTGGAAACACCATATATTTT. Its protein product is CASNREITSGNTIYF.

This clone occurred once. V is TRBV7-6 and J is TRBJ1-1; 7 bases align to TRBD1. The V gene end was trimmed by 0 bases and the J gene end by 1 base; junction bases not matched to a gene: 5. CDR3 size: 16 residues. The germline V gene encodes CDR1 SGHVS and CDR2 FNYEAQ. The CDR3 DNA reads TGTGCCAGCAGCTTAGCGGTCGGGACAGCGAACACTGAAGCTTTCTTT. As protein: CASSLAVGTANTEAFF.

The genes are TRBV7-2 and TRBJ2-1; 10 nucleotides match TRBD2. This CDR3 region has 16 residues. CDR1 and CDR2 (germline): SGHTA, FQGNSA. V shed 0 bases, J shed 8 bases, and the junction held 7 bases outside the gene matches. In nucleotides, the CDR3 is TGTGCCAGCAGCTTAGCGAGCGGGGGGGCTATGTATGAGCAGTTCTTC. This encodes CASSLASGGAMYEQFF.

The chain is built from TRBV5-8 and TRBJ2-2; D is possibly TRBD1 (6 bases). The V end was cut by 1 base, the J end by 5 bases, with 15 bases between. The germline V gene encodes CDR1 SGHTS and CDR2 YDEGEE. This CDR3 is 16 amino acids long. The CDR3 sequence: CASSLTSRGATGELFF. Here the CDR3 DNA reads TGTGCCAGCAGCTTGACTTCCAGGGGAGCGACCGGGGAGCTGTTTTTT.

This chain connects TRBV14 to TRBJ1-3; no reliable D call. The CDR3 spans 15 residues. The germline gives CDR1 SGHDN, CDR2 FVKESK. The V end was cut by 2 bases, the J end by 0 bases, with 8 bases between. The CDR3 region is CASSQRGLSGNTIYF. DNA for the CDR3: TGTGCCAGCAGCCAACGAGGGCTCTCTGGAAACACCATATATTTT.

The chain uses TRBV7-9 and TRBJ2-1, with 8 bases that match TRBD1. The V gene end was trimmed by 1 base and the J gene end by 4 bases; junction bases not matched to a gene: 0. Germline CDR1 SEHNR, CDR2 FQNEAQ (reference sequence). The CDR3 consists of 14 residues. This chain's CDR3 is CASSLGTGYNEQFF. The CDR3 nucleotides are TGTGCCAGCAGCTTAGGGACAGGGTACAATGAGCAGTTCTTC.

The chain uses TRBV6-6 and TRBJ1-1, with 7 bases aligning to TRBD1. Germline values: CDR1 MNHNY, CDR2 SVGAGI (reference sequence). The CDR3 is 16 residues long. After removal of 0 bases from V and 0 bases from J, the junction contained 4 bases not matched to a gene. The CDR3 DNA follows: TGTGCCAGCAGTTACTCAGGGGGCCTAATGAACACTGAAGCTTTCTTT. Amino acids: CASSYSGGLMNTEAFF.

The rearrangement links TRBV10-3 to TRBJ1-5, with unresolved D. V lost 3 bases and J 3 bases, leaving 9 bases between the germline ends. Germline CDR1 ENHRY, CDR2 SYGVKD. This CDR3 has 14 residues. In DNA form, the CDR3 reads TGTGCCATCAGTGACGGGAAGTTCAATCAGCCCCAGCATTTT. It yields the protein CAISDGKFNQPQHF.

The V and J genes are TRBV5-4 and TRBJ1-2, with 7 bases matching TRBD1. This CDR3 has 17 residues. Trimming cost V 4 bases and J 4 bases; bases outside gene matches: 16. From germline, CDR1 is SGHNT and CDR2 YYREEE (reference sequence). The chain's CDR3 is CASSPAAGGETIYGYTF. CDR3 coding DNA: TGTGCCAGCAGCCCGGCGGCAGGGGGAGAAACTATCTATGGCTACACCTTC.

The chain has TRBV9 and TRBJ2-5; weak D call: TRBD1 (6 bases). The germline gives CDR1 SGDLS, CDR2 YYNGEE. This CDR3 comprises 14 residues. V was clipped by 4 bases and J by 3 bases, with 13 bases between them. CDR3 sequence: CASSPRTEEETQYF. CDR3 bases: TGTGCCAGCAGCCCCCGGACAGAAGAAGAGACCCAGTACTTC.

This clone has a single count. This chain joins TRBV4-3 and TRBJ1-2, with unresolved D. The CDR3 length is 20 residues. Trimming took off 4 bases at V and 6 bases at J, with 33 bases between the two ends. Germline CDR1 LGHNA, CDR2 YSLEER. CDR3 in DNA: TGCGCCAGCAGCCGATTTAAAGGGTCGGGCTTTAGCGGACGTCGTGATGGCTACACCTTC. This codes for CASSRFKGSGFSGRRDGYTF.

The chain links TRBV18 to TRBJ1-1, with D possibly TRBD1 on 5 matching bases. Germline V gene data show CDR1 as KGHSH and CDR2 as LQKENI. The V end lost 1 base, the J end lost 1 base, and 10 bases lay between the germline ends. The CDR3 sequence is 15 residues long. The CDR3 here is CASSPQGSKNTEAFF. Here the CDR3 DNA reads TGTGCCAGCTCACCACAGGGGTCTAAGAACACTGAAGCTTTCTTT.

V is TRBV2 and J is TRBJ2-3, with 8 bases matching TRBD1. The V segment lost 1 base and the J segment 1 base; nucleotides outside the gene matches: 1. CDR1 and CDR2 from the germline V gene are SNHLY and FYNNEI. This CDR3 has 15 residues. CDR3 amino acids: CASSEVGQGTDTQYF. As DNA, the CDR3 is TGTGCCAGCAGTGAAGTGGGACAGGGCACAGATACGCAGTATTTT.

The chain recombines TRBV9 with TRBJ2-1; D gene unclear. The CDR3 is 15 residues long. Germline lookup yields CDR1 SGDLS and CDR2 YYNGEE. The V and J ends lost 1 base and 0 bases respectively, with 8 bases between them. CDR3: CASSVLSDSYNEQFF. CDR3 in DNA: TGTGCCAGCAGCGTACTGAGCGACTCCTACAATGAGCAGTTCTTC.

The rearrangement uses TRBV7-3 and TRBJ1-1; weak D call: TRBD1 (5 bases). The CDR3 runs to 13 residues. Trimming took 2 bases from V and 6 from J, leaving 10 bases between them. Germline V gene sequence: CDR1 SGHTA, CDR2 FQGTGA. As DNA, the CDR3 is TGTGCCAGCAGCTTAGTTCAGGGATCTGAAGCTTTCTTT. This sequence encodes CASSLVQGSEAFF. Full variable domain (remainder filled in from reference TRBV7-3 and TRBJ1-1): GAGVSQTPSNKVTEKGKYVELRCDPISGHTALYWYRQSLGQGPEFLIYFQGTGAADDSGLPNDRFFAVRPEGSVSTLKIQRTERGDSAVYLCASSLVQGSEAFFGQGTRLTVV.